The 25 T cell receptor beta chains reported below all come from one sample, sequenced in a study of a mutant IDH1 vaccine in newly diagnosed glioma. Clones were sequenced by immunoSEQ multiplex PCR, and TCRdb holds only the in-frame ones, with some missing. This table holds some 60,000 clones, about four fifths found once. Time point specified: week 35, safety follow-up. Each dose of the vaccine consisted of 300 ug of mutant IDH1 20-mer peptide, with topical imiquimod. No antigen is known for these receptors. Sequenced here: PBMCs, sampled from a glioma patient whose treatment included an IDH1 peptide vaccine. The source of these receptors is a man aged 35 to 55 with glioma.

J is TRBJ2-7 and V is TRBV2; 12 nucleotides line up with TRBD2. This CDR3 has 15 residues. Trimming at V came to 7 bases and at J to 3 bases, leaving 7 bases not matched to a gene. In germline, CDR1 is SNHLY, CDR2 FYNNEI. The CDR3 region is CASKIGTSGYYEQYF. The CDR3 coding sequence is TGTGCCAGCAAAATAGGGACTAGCGGGTACTACGAGCAGTACTTC.

The rearrangement joins TRBV27 to TRBJ1-3; TRBD1 is a possible D gene (5 bases). This CDR3 region has 18 residues. Germline-derived CDR1 and CDR2 are MNHEY and SMNVEV (reference sequence). Trimming took off 5 bases at V and 0 bases at J, with 20 bases between the two ends. CDR3 coding DNA: TGTGCCAGCAGTCTTAATGCCCTGGGACTTCTCTCTGGAAACACCATATATTTT. Amino acids: CASSLNALGLLSGNTIYF.

The table lists this clone with many counts. CDR3 sequence: CALSGTAYGYTF. The DNA for the CDR3 is TGTGCCTTGTCGGGGACAGCATATGGCTACACCTTC. V gene TRBV30 combines with J gene TRBJ1-2, with 7 bases identical to TRBD1. The trim removed 7 bases at V and 5 bases at J, leaving 7 bases unmatched. Germline values: CDR1 GTSNPN, CDR2 SVGIG (reference sequence). The CDR3 spans 12 residues.

This clone was picked up one time. The V call is TRBV2, the J call TRBJ2-5, with 13 bases aligning to TRBD2. Germline V gene lookup returns CDR1 SNHLY and CDR2 FYNNEI. The trim removed 6 bases at V and 5 bases at J, leaving 15 bases unmatched. This CDR3 comprises 18 residues. CDR3 sequence (DNA): TGTGCCAGCAGGCCAGGACTAGCGGGGGCCCCTTGGGTGGAGACCCAGTACTTC. It encodes CASRPGLAGAPWVETQYF.

J is TRBJ2-1 and V is TRBV7-2; TRBD2 agrees at 15 bases. The CDR3 loop spans 18 amino acids. In germline, CDR1 is SGHTA, CDR2 FQGNSA. The junction had 7 bases not matched to a gene; V was cut back by 2 bases and J by 5 bases. The CDR3 DNA reads TGTGCCAGCAGCTTATGGACTAGCGGGGGGGCAGTTCACAATGAGCAGTTCTTC. Protein sequence: CASSLWTSGGAVHNEQFF.

V and J are TRBV27 and TRBJ2-5; 9 positions match TRBD2. Germline values: CDR1 MNHEY, CDR2 SMNVEV (reference sequence). J was trimmed by 5 bases and V by 4 bases; bases with no gene match: 8. The CDR3 has 15 amino acids. The CDR3 region is CASSSLAGVQETQYF. The CDR3 coding sequence is TGTGCCAGCAGTTCATTAGCGGGAGTTCAGGAGACCCAGTACTTC.

This clone was seen only once. The chain combines TRBV23-1 with TRBJ2-3; 9 bases align to TRBD1. TRBV23-1 qualifies as an ORF whose function is uncertain. The V segment lost 2 bases and the J segment 4 bases; nucleotides outside the gene matches: 4. The CDR3 loop spans 15 amino acids. The CDR3 DNA follows: TGCGCCAGCAGTCAAACTGGACAGGGGCCAGATACGCAGTATTTT. It yields the protein CASSQTGQGPDTQYF.

V is TRBV4-1 and J is TRBJ1-2; D gene unclear. This CDR3 region has 15 residues. V was trimmed by 3 bases and J by 7 bases, leaving 18 bases between them. Per germline, CDR1 MGHRA and CDR2 YSYEKL. CDR3: CASSQTGPPLGGYTF. As DNA, the CDR3 is TGCGCCAGCAGCCAGACCGGGCCGCCGCTCGGTGGCTACACCTTC.

The rearrangement links TRBV2 to TRBJ2-3; 7 positions match TRBD1. Trimming took 9 bases from V and 2 from J; bases not matched to a gene: 11. This CDR3 is built from 15 residues. The germline CDR1 and CDR2 sequences are SNHLY and FYNNEI. CDR3 loop: CASETDRSPTDTQYF. The CDR3, as DNA: TGTGCCAGTGAAACGGACAGGTCCCCCACAGATACGCAGTATTTT.

The chain recombines TRBV11-1 with TRBJ1-2; D not resolved. Germline V CDR1 and CDR2: SGHAT, FQDESV (reference sequence). This CDR3 comprises 13 residues. Trimming pared 2 bases from V and 6 bases from J, leaving 10 bases between. The CDR3 DNA sequence: TGTGCCAGCAGCTTAAACTTCGGAAATGGCTACACCTTC. It specifies CASSLNFGNGYTF.

The CDR3 sequence is CASSDQSSPMGTGDTGELFF. CDR3 in DNA: TGTGCCAGCAGCGACCAGTCCTCCCCTATGGGGACAGGGGACACCGGGGAGCTGTTTTTT. This rearrangement joins TRBV9 to TRBJ2-2, with 10 bases lining up with TRBD1. In germline, CDR1 is SGDLS, CDR2 YYNGEE. Trimming removed 3 bases from V and 3 bases from J; junction bases left unmatched: 17. The CDR3 covers 20 residues.

The chain recombines TRBV15 with TRBJ2-7; 7 bases are a match to TRBD1. Germline V CDR1 and CDR2: LNHNV, YYDKDF (reference sequence). The junction had 7 bases not matched to a gene; V was cut back by 9 bases and J by 2 bases. CDR3 size: 13 residues. CDR3 loop: CATGTALAYEQYF. As DNA, the CDR3 is TGTGCCACGGGGACAGCCCTAGCCTACGAGCAGTACTTC.

The V gene is TRBV4-1, the J gene TRBJ2-2; TRBD1 matches 8 bases. Trimming at V came to 3 bases and at J to 4 bases, leaving 4 bases not matched to a gene. The CDR3 spans 15 residues. Per the germline V gene, CDR1 is MGHRA and CDR2 is YSYEKL. Here the CDR3 reads CASSHRQGPTGELFF. CDR3 bases: TGCGCCAGCAGCCACAGACAGGGGCCCACCGGGGAGCTGTTTTTT.

The genes are TRBV5-1 and TRBJ2-3; D is uncertain. The germline V gene encodes CDR1 SGHRS and CDR2 YFSETQ. Trimming stripped 5 bases from V and 2 bases from J, with 9 bases between. This CDR3 spans 13 amino acids. The CDR3, as DNA: TGCGCCAGCAGTCCCACGGACACAGATACGCAGTATTTT. Residues: CASSPTDTDTQYF.

This chain uses TRBV2 with TRBJ1-4, with D unresolved. V was clipped by 3 bases and J by 9 bases, with 14 bases between them. The CDR3 runs to 14 residues. Germline V CDR1 and CDR2: SNHLY, FYNNEI. The CDR3 reads CASSENTYYQKLFF. The CDR3 DNA reads TGTGCCAGCAGTGAGAACACCTACTATCAAAAACTGTTTTTT.

The rearrangement uses TRBV19 and TRBJ1-5, with D unresolved. V gave up 4 bases and J gave up 6 bases, with 16 bases separating them. CDR3 length: 15 amino acids. Germline V gene lookup returns CDR1 LNHDA and CDR2 SQIVND (reference sequence). In nucleotides, the CDR3 is TGTGCCAGTAGTAGTGCCGTGCGGGGAGGTCAGCCCCAGCATTTT. Translated, it gives CASSSAVRGGQPQHF. Drawing the rest from reference TRBV19 and TRBJ1-5, the complete variable domain is DGGITQSPKYLFRKEGQNVTLSCEQNLNHDAMYWYRQDPGQGLRLIYYSQIVNDFQKGDIAEGYSVSREKKESFPLTVTSAQKNPTAFYLCASSSAVRGGQPQHFGDGTRLSIL.

The chain employs TRBV29-1 and TRBJ2-3; unclear D gene. The CDR3 runs to 15 residues. Germline values: CDR1 SQVTM, CDR2 ANQGSEA. The ends were cut back, 1 base at V and 0 bases at J, with 11 bases in the middle. The CDR3 region is CSVEGPPGSTDTQYF. CDR3 DNA sequence: TGCAGCGTTGAAGGGCCGCCAGGTAGCACAGATACGCAGTATTTT.

J is TRBJ1-4 and V is TRBV5-1, with D hard to call. Germline V CDR1 and CDR2: SGHRS, YFSETQ. V was clipped by 3 bases and J by 5 bases, with 14 bases between them. This CDR3 has 15 residues. The CDR3 sequence is CASSSGLMGNEKLFF. CDR3 bases: TGCGCCAGCAGCTCCGGCCTGATGGGAAATGAAAAACTGTTTTTT. Complete variable domain (other parts from reference TRBV5-1 and TRBJ1-4): KAGVTQTPRYLIKTRGQQVTLSCSPISGHRSVSWYQQTPGQGLQFLFEYFSETQRNKGNFPGRFSGRQFSNSRSEMNVSTLELGDSALYLCASSSGLMGNEKLFFGSGTQLSVL.

The CDR3 protein is CASVEGGAEKLFF. In nucleotides, the CDR3 is TGTGCCAGCGTCGAAGGGGGAGCTGAAAAACTGTTTTTT. This rearrangement joins TRBV19 to TRBJ1-4; D may be TRBD1 (6 bases). V dropped 9 bases and J dropped 7 bases, with 15 bases sitting between them. CDR3 length: 13 residues. Germline V CDR1 and CDR2: LNHDA, SQIVND (reference sequence). The full variable domain, completed using reference TRBV19 and TRBJ1-4, is DGGITQSPKYLFRKEGQNVTLSCEQNLNHDAMYWYRQDPGQGLRLIYYSQIVNDFQKGDIAEGYSVSREKKESFPLTVTSAQKNPTAFYLCASVEGGAEKLFFGSGTQLSVL.

As for this clone: One end of the junction varies from germline; a read error may be responsible. J is TRBJ2-7 and V is TRBV9, with a possible D match to TRBD2 (5 bases). The length of the CDR3 is 15 residues. CDR1 SGDLS and CDR2 YYNGEE come from the germline V gene. The CDR3 loop is CTSSVGSANSYEQYF. The CDR3 coding sequence is TGTACCAGCAGCGTAGGGAGCGCCAACTCCTACGAGCAGTACTTC.

The rearrangement links TRBV9 to TRBJ2-2; D not certain. V lost 5 bases and J 5 bases, leaving 10 bases between the germline ends. The length of the CDR3 is 13 residues. Germline V lookup: CDR1 SGDLS, CDR2 YYNGEE. The CDR3 protein is CASSYRETGELFF. The DNA for the CDR3 is TGTGCCAGCAGTTATCGTGAGACCGGGGAGCTGTTTTTT.

The J gene is TRBJ2-3, the V gene TRBV5-1; weak D call: TRBD1 (6 bases). With 2 bases removed from V and 2 bases from J, the gap between germline ends came to 15 bases. In germline, CDR1 is SGHRS, CDR2 YFSETQ. The CDR3 loop spans 16 amino acids. The CDR3 nucleotides read TGCGCCAGCAGCTTAACCTGGCAGGGGCTCACAGATACGCAGTATTTT. It yields the protein CASSLTWQGLTDTQYF.

This clone was detected ten times or more. The V call is TRBV7-8, the J call TRBJ1-4, with TRBD1 identical over 7 bases. Trimming at V came to 4 bases and at J to 8 bases, leaving 7 bases not matched to a gene. The CDR3 length is 14 residues. Germline assignment: CDR1 SGHVS and CDR2 FQNEAQ. Written as DNA, the CDR3 is TGTGCCAGCAGCTGGGGGGACAGAGTCGAAAAACTGTTTTTT. Protein: CASSWGDRVEKLFF.

This clone was detected once. The chain links TRBV5-4 to TRBJ2-5, with D maybe TRBD2 (5 bases). Germline loops: CDR1 SGHNT, CDR2 YYREEE (reference sequence). CDR3 length: 14 residues. The V end was cut by 7 bases, the J end by 1 base, with 14 bases between. The CDR3 bases are TGTGCCAGCGGGTCTCCGACTATCCAAGAGACCCAGTACTTC. It yields the protein CASGSPTIQETQYF.

V gene TRBV6-5 combines with J gene TRBJ2-7, with a tentative D call TRBD1 (5 bases). Germline loops: CDR1 MNHEY, CDR2 SVGAGI. This CDR3 comprises 13 residues. V was cut by 1 base and J by 5 bases, with 9 bases left in between. CDR3: CASSYFRGNEQYF. CDR3 sequence (DNA): TGTGCCAGCAGTTACTTTAGGGGAAACGAGCAGTACTTC.